This record looks at one T cell receptor (beta chain) sequence and its context. What it recognizes is unknown. An end of the junction does not agree with germline; a read error may underlie this. The record originates from a study of cytomegalovirus exposure and HLA in healthy donors. Study-level points and caveats: V segments that were indistinguishable, TRBV6-2 and TRBV6-3 among them, were omitted from analysis.

This CDR3 comprises 17 residues. In germline, CDR1 is SSHAT, CDR2 FNYEAQ (reference sequence). 13 Jbeta primers and 60 Vbeta primers were used for the PCR. TCRdb keeps only in-frame clones here, not all; method: immunoSEQ multiplex PCR. The sample yields 150,000 to 200,000 clones, approximately 85% seen once. The sequence came from a man aged 18 to 30 in good health and CMV-seronegative. The chain recombines TRBV7-7 with TRBJ2-5; 14 nucleotides line up with TRBD2. Source material: PBMCs. The CDR3: CASSLGGLAGEGETQYF. The DNA for the CDR3 is TGTGCTAGCAGCTTGGGGGGACTAGCGGGGGAAGGAGAGACCCAGTACTTC.